This T cell receptor (beta chain) is drawn from a study of siplizumab effects on memory and regulatory T cells (dated by TCRdb to 2018 to 2020). With regard to the full study: The study examined how the anti-CD2 antibody siplizumab affects alloreactive T-cell subsets in allogeneic mixed lymphocyte reactions built from human PBMCs. What the research found in general, with its limitations: Because sequences at frequencies below about 10^-5 were poorly captured, only a minor fraction of alloreactive clones could be mapped back to unstimulated subsets. Unstimulated naive T cells appeared to be more diverse than memory T cells, and naive cells seemed to make a substantial contribution to the alloresponse. Siplizumab significantly reduced the cumulative frequency of alloreactive sequences traceable to unstimulated CD4+ memory T cells. Of the alloreactive CD4+ clones that could be mapped, the Treg-derived share averaged around 64% with siplizumab compared with around 25% in control reactions. No functional confirmation was obtained for the suppressive function of proliferating Tregs from siplizumab cultures. A naive or memory phenotype could not be assigned to roughly 75-95% of proliferating CD4+ or CD8+ clones.

Sorted unstimulated T cells and proliferating T cells recovered from mixed lymphocyte reactions were subjected to TCRbeta CDR3 sequencing. Fresh whole blood from approximately 11 HLA-typed healthy donors served as the source for isolating PBMCs. On this clone: The antigen this receptor binds is unknown. Base qualities are not recorded, but no much larger clone differs from it by a single base.

The library was produced with the immunoSEQ multiplex PCR assay. Approximately 100,000 TCR templates per sample were assayed on the deep sequencing platform. Genomic DNA extracted from sorted T cells was the material used for TCRbeta CDR3 sequencing. On the study's bioinformatics: The R programming language was used for clonal analysis of TCRbeta CDR3 data. Unstimulated samples were compared with post-reaction CFSE-low samples to define alloreactive CD4+ and CD8+ clones. Regulatory or non-regulatory origin of alloreactive CD4+ clones was assigned by matching sequences to the sorted unstimulated Treg and non-Treg repertoires. The source is immuneACCESS, and TCRdb retained only in-frame sequences with V and J called. Part of the clones is not carried over; for the studies checked, unresolved V genes explain less than half of this, and the remainder is unexplained. V, J and clone size derive from that table, while D and trimming were established from the DNA sequence. A total of 100,000 to 120,000 clones appear in this sample, 80% to 95% of them only once. Together, the top ten hold 1.3% of the sample.

The CDR3 measures 15 amino acids from cysteine to phenylalanine. CDR3 DNA only is kept here, 45 bases in frame from base 1. V is trimmed back by 5 bases and J by 3 bases, and the junction contains 7 bases that no gene match accounts for. Per the germline V gene, SGHRS is the CDR1 and YFSETQ is the CDR2. This clonotype was obtained from a human donor in good health. Here the chain combines TRBV5-1 and TRBJ2-2, and 7 junctional nucleotides match TRBD1. Sequences were obtained from CD4+ T cells sorted from blood. The CDR3 reads CASRLQGRDTGELFF. DNA sequence: TGCGCCAGCAGGCTACAGGGGAGAGACACCGGGGAGCTGTTTTTT.